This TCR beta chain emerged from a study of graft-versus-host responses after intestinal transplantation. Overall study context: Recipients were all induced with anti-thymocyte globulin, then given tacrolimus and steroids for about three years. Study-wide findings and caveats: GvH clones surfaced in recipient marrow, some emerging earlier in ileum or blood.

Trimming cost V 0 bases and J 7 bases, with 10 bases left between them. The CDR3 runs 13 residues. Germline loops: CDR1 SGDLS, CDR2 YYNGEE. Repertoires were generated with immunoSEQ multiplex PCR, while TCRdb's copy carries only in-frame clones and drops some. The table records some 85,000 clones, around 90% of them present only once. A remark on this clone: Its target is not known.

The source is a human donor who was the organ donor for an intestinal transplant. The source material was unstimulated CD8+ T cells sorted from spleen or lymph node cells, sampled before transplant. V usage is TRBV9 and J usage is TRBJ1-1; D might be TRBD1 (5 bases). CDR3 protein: CASSVGGDFEAFF. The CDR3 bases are TGTGCCAGCAGCGTAGGAGGGGACTTTGAAGCTTTCTTT. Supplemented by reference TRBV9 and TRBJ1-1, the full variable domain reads DSGVTQTPKHLITATGQRVTLRCSPRSGDLSVYWYQQSLDQGLQFLIQYYNGEERAKGNILERFSAQQFPDLHSELNLSSLELGDSALYFCASSVGGDFEAFFGQGTRLTVV.